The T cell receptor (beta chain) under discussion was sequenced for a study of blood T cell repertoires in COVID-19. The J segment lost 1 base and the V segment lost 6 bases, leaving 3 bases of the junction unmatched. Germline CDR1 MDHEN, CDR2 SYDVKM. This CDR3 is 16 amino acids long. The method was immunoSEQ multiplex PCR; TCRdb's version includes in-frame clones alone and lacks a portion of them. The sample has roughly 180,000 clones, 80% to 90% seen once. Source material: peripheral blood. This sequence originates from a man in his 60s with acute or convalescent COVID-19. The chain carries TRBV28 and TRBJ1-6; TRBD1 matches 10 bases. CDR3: CASRRQGASYNSPLHF. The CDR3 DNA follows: TGTGCCAGCAGGAGACAGGGGGCATCCTATAATTCACCCCTCCACTTT.